The 28 T cell receptor beta chains below come from one sample, sequenced in a study of spatial heterogeneity in lung cancer. From the 5' RACE reads, TCRdb called clonotypes with MiXCR, one entry per CDR3 protein. The sample holds roughly 71,000 distinct CDR3 sequences, 8% to 9% seen once. This sample's time point: blood at routine non-recurrence follow-up after resection. The sample here was PBMCs, taken at follow-up. The receptors were gathered from a female donor with early-stage non-small cell lung cancer.

This clonotype appeared many times. The chain has TRBV3-1 and TRBJ2-7; no clear D. Between the trimmed V and J ends, which lost 0 bases and 0 bases, there was a span of 6 bases. This CDR3 has 14 amino acids. Germline CDR1 and CDR2: LGHDT and YNNKEL (reference sequence). CDR3 loop: CASSQDVSSYEQYF. Here the CDR3 DNA reads TGTGCCAGCAGCCAAGACGTGAGCTCCTACGAGCAGTACTTC.

This clonotype was detected a few times. The chain employs TRBV15 and TRBJ1-2; no firm D call. The CDR3 runs 14 residues. The germline V gene encodes CDR1 LNHNV and CDR2 YYDKDF (reference sequence). Trimming pared 0 bases from V and 4 bases from J, leaving 9 bases between. The DNA for the CDR3 is TGTGCCACCAGCAGAGATAGCCAGGTCTATGGCTACACCTTC. This gives the protein CATSRDSQVYGYTF.

This clonotype was seen ten or more times. V usage is TRBV7-3 and J usage is TRBJ1-1; no clear D. V lost 5 bases, J lost 0 bases, and 10 bases lay in between. Looked up from germline, CDR1 is SGHTA and CDR2 is FQGTGA. The CDR3 consists of 14 residues. The CDR3 spells CASSRGSMNTEAFF. DNA for the CDR3: TGTGCCAGCAGCCGAGGATCGATGAACACTGAAGCTTTCTTT.

This clonotype was found many times. This chain connects TRBV25-1 to TRBJ1-3; D call uncertain. Trimming removed 2 bases at V and 3 bases at J, with 14 bases between. CDR3 length equals 16 residues. Germline loops: CDR1 MGHDK, CDR2 SYGVNS. CDR3 residues: CASSEPGESRGNTIYF. The CDR3 DNA reads TGTGCCAGCAGTGAACCCGGGGAGAGTCGTGGAAACACCATATATTTT.

There are a few counts of this clonotype. V gene TRBV12-5 combines with J gene TRBJ2-1, with 8 bases lining up with TRBD1. In germline, CDR1 is LGHNT, CDR2 FRNRAP. The V gene end was trimmed by 3 bases and the J gene end by 7 bases; junction bases not matched to a gene: 5. The CDR3 is made up of 14 amino acids. The CDR3 loop reads CASGLGTGRNEQFF. The DNA of the CDR3 is TGTGCTAGTGGTTTAGGGACAGGAAGAAATGAGCAGTTCTTC.

The sample holds a few counts of this clonotype. V gene TRBV20-1 combines with J gene TRBJ2-5, with 9 bases identical to TRBD2. Unmatched junction bases numbered 39, after V lost 6 bases and J lost 7 bases. The CDR3 totals 23 residues. CDR1 DFQATT and CDR2 SNEGSKA come from the germline V gene (reference sequence). CDR3 nucleotides: TGCAGTGCCCTAGCGGGATCTCCAACGAATTCCCCAAGGCCACCATCCAAACCAGGGACCCAGTACTTC. Translated, it gives CSALAGSPTNSPRPPSKPGTQYF.

This clonotype was seen many times. The chain recombines TRBV15 with TRBJ2-7; D might be TRBD1 (5 bases). The germline gives CDR1 LNHNV, CDR2 YYDKDF (reference sequence). The CDR3 is 14 amino acids. Trimming shortened V by 5 bases and J by 5 bases, and 16 bases separated the two germline ends. DNA for the CDR3: TGTGCCACCAGCTTATCACAGGTTTCTGACGAGCAGTACTTC. This gives the protein CATSLSQVSDEQYF.

J is TRBJ2-7 and V is TRBV5-1; no reliable D call. The CDR3 runs to 14 residues. V dropped 2 bases and J dropped 0 bases, with 9 bases sitting between them. Germline V lookup: CDR1 SGHRS, CDR2 YFSETQ. CDR3 coding DNA: TGCGCCAGCAGCTTTAGGCCGGCCTCCTACGAGCAGTACTTC. Translating gives CASSFRPASYEQYF.

In its sample, this clonotype was seen many times. J is TRBJ2-7 and V is TRBV28; TRBD1 agrees at 7 bases. Losses at the gene ends were 5 bases for V and 3 bases for J; bases not matched to a gene: 7. CDR3 size: 14 residues. The germline gives CDR1 MDHEN, CDR2 SYDVKM. The CDR3 sequence is CASSTGDSNYEQYF. The CDR3 bases are TGTGCCAGCAGTACTGGGGACAGCAACTACGAGCAGTACTTC.

The chain uses TRBV5-4 and TRBJ2-3; a possible D gene is TRBD2 (6 bases). This CDR3 spans 17 amino acids. Between the trimmed V and J ends, which lost 4 bases and 0 bases, there was a span of 18 bases. Germline CDR1 SGHNT, CDR2 YYREEE (reference sequence). The CDR3 bases are TGTGCCAGCAGCCAGGGACTCAACGGGGGTAGCACAGATACGCAGTATTTT. This encodes CASSQGLNGGSTDTQYF.

The rearrangement joins TRBV20-1 to TRBJ1-5, with D hard to call. With 5 bases removed from V and 3 bases from J, the gap between germline ends came to 11 bases. The CDR3 is 13 residues long. The germline gives CDR1 DFQATT, CDR2 SNEGSKA (reference sequence). The CDR3 nucleotides are TGCAGTGCTGTCACAGAGTCCAATCAGCCCCAGCATTTT. Residues: CSAVTESNQPQHF.

J is TRBJ2-1 and V is TRBV7-6; D possibly corresponds to TRBD1 (6 bases). Per germline, CDR1 SGHVS and CDR2 FNYEAQ. The V end was cut by 0 bases, the J end by 8 bases, with 17 bases between. The CDR3 loop spans 16 amino acids. The CDR3 region is CASSLAHRDGSDEQFF. The CDR3 DNA reads TGTGCCAGCAGCTTAGCGCACAGGGATGGTAGTGATGAGCAGTTCTTC.

This clonotype has ten or more counts. The V gene is TRBV24-1, the J gene TRBJ2-3; 9 bases match TRBD2. CDR1 is KGHDR, CDR2 SFDVKD, per germline. V lost 4 bases and J lost 7; bases outside the gene matches: 5. The CDR3 totals 14 residues. The CDR3 sequence is CATSDLGLANTQYF. Written as DNA, the CDR3 is TGTGCCACCAGTGACCTTGGACTAGCGAATACGCAGTATTTT.

This clonotype came up many times. The rearrangement uses TRBV28 and TRBJ1-2; D is unclear. Germline V CDR1 and CDR2: MDHEN, SYDVKM. The CDR3 sequence is 11 residues long. V was shortened by 5 bases and J by 4 bases, with 5 bases between the two germline ends. This chain's CDR3 is CASSNGYGYTF. The DNA for the CDR3 is TGTGCCAGCAGTAATGGCTATGGCTACACCTTC.

This clonotype has a count of ten or more. V gene TRBV20-1 combines with J gene TRBJ2-3; D is unresolved. The CDR3 is made up of 10 amino acids. Trimming removed 0 bases at V and 9 bases at J, with 4 bases between. Germline V gene sequence: CDR1 DFQATT, CDR2 SNEGSKA (reference sequence). The CDR3 bases are TGCAGTGCTAGAGATAAGACGCAGTATTTT. Translated: CSARDKTQYF.

The V call is TRBV12-3 or TRBV12-4, the J call TRBJ1-6; TRBD1 might be the D (5 bases). Trimming took 6 bases from V and 8 from J, leaving 17 bases between them. CDR3 size: 15 residues. CDR3 residues: CASSQQGGGHSPLHF. The CDR3 nucleotides are TGTGCCAGCAGCCAGCAGGGTGGCGGGCATTCACCCCTCCACTTT.

The table lists this clonotype with many counts. This sequence joins TRBV19 and TRBJ2-1, with D possibly TRBD2 on 5 matching bases. Germline-derived CDR1 and CDR2 are LNHDA and SQIVND (reference sequence). This CDR3 contains 15 residues. V gave up 4 bases and J gave up 5 bases, with 15 bases separating them. The CDR3, as DNA: TGTGCCAGTAGTACCTTCGGGGTACCGGACAATGAGCAGTTCTTC. It codes for CASSTFGVPDNEQFF.

This clonotype showed up many times. The chain employs TRBV19 and TRBJ1-5; D call uncertain. The CDR3 sequence is 14 residues long. CDR1 is LNHDA, CDR2 SQIVND, per germline (reference sequence). V dropped 3 bases and J dropped 0 bases, with 6 bases sitting between them. CDR3: CASSIGNSNQPQHF. The CDR3 DNA reads as TGTGCCAGTAGTATTGGGAATAGCAATCAGCCCCAGCATTTT.

This clonotype was counted many times. The rearrangement joins TRBV20-1 to TRBJ2-3; TRBD2 aligns across 13 bases. Germline CDR1 reads DFQATT; CDR2 reads SNEGSKA (reference sequence). The CDR3 length is 15 residues. Trimming took 8 bases from V and 3 from J; bases not matched to a gene: 8. The CDR3 region has the DNA TGCAGTCCACAGGCGGGACTAGCGGGAACAGATACGCAGTATTTT. Translated, it gives CSPQAGLAGTDTQYF.

This clonotype was detected many times. The chain combines TRBV10-3 with TRBJ2-6, with 8 bases aligning to TRBD1. The CDR3 has 15 residues. Trimming cost V 5 bases and J 5 bases; bases outside gene matches: 5. Looked up from germline, CDR1 is ENHRY and CDR2 is SYGVKD. The CDR3 loop is CAISPQGAWANVLTF. In DNA form, the CDR3 reads TGTGCCATCAGTCCCCAGGGGGCCTGGGCCAACGTCCTGACTTTC.

Ten or more counts support this clonotype. The chain links TRBV9 to TRBJ1-6, with a tentative D call TRBD1 (6 bases). V gave up 4 bases and J gave up 9 bases, with 20 bases separating them. CDR1 is SGDLS, CDR2 YYNGEE, per germline. The CDR3 covers 16 residues. The CDR3: CASSPLRDTGASPLHF. CDR3 sequence (DNA): TGTGCCAGCAGCCCACTCCGGGACACGGGTGCTTCACCCCTCCACTTT.

A word on this clonotype: The junction and the germline gene differ at one end; a read error may be behind it. The V and J genes are TRBV28 and TRBJ2-7; 7 positions match TRBD1. The CDR3 runs to 15 residues. The V gene's germline CDR1 is MDHEN and CDR2 SYDVKM. For the CDR3, the DNA is TGTGTCAGCAGGATCACAGGGGCCCAAATTTACGAGCAGTACTTC. Translation: CVSRITGAQIYEQYF.

This rearrangement joins TRBV7-9 to TRBJ2-1; D gene unclear. Per germline, CDR1 SEHNR and CDR2 FQNEAQ (reference sequence). This CDR3 has 14 amino acids. Between the trimmed V and J ends, which lost 5 bases and 1 base, there was a span of 9 bases. The DNA for the CDR3 is TGTGCCAGCAGCCTACAGAATTCCTACAATGAGCAGTTCTTC. Its translation: CASSLQNSYNEQFF.

In this sample, this clonotype turned up a few times. The genes are TRBV27 and TRBJ1-2; D ambiguous. V gave up 6 bases and J gave up 6 bases, with 11 bases separating them. The CDR3 extends over 12 amino acids. Germline assignment: CDR1 MNHEY and CDR2 SMNVEV (reference sequence). The CDR3 reads CASSRGSDGYTF. CDR3 sequence (DNA): TGTGCCAGCAGCCGAGGCTCAGATGGCTACACCTTC.

The chain recombines TRBV7-9 with TRBJ2-1, with D perhaps given as TRBD1 or TRBD2 (5 bases each). CDR3 length: 14 residues. Between the trimmed V and J ends, which lost 2 bases and 2 bases, there was a span of 7 bases. Germline V gene sequence: CDR1 SEHNR, CDR2 FQNEAQ (reference sequence). CDR3 residues: CASSLRGTYNEQFF. CDR3 coding DNA: TGTGCCAGCAGCTTACGGGGCACCTACAATGAGCAGTTCTTC.

This clonotype came up many times. J is TRBJ2-1 and V is TRBV30, with no clear D. V lost 2 bases, J lost 0 bases, and 8 bases lay in between. The CDR3 sequence is 14 residues long. The V gene's germline CDR1 is GTSNPN and CDR2 SVGIG (reference sequence). CDR3 residues: CAWSFLSSYNEQFF. The CDR3 DNA follows: TGTGCCTGGAGTTTTCTGAGCTCCTACAATGAGCAGTTCTTC.

The chain links TRBV6-6 to TRBJ2-7; a possible D gene is TRBD1 (5 bases). Trimming cost V 5 bases and J 3 bases, with 11 bases left between them. The CDR3 runs 13 residues. Germline V gene data show CDR1 as MNHNY and CDR2 as SVGAGI (reference sequence). The CDR3 loop is CASSTPRGYEQYF. CDR3 sequence (DNA): TGTGCCAGCAGTACTCCTAGGGGCTACGAGCAGTACTTC.

The chain carries TRBV2 and TRBJ2-1; tentatively, D is TRBD1 (5 bases). From germline, CDR1 is SNHLY and CDR2 FYNNEI. This CDR3 is 15 amino acids long. Trimming took 7 bases from V and 6 from J, leaving 19 bases between them. The CDR3 loop reads CASIRQRPPGNEQFF. The CDR3 nucleotides are TGTGCCAGCATCCGACAGAGACCCCCTGGCAATGAGCAGTTCTTC.